Described below is a single T cell receptor beta chain sequence and its context. Antigen specificity is unknown. This sample is drawn from a study of shared clonotypes between healthy human individuals. Study-level information: A donor's plate count was three for CD4 naive and three for CD4 memory; CD8 naive had two and CD8 memory one.

Terminally differentiated effector memory CD45RA+ cells were excluded by CCR7 positive selection of CD45RO-negative cells. Donors, healthy HIV-negative adults, lacked recent acute infections or vaccinations. Per the original data handling: ImmunoSEQ only sent back junction sequences with no quality scores, so filtering was done differently. The data were produced by immunoSEQ multiplex PCR, yet TCRdb's version contains in-frame clones alone and is incomplete. V, J and clone size are taken as reported in that table, and D and trimming were inferred from the DNA itself. The sample holds 1.5 million to 2.5 million clones, roughly 95% seen once. Trimming pared 4 bases from V and 2 bases from J, leaving 7 bases between. The germline CDR1 and CDR2 sequences are SGHRS and YFSETQ. The CDR3 has 13 amino acids. Study-level points and caveats: Researchers found naive subsets generally carried larger estimated richness than memory subsets.

The J gene is TRBJ1-3, the V gene TRBV5-1; no clear D. Sequencing was carried out using naive CD8+ T cells sorted from blood. The receptor comes from a man younger than 30 in good health. CDR3 coding DNA: TGCGCCAGCAGCCCGGGTACTGGAAACACCATATATTTT. It is translated as CASSPGTGNTIYF.